These 20 T cell receptor beta chains originate from one sample sequenced in a study of CD8 T cells in ankylosing spondylitis. Study-level points and caveats: Blood of patients with ankylosing spondylitis appeared to be characterized by a TCR beta motif of about eight highly homologous variants.

These receptors lack a known antigen. TCRdb fed the 5' RACE reads into MiXCR, producing one record per CDR3 protein. The sample lists 400,000 or so distinct CDR3 sequences, 25% to 30% seen once, with about 0.92% in the top ten. Source material: blood, either unsorted or a sorted T cell fraction (not recorded which). Source of these receptors: a male donor with ankylosing spondylitis.

This clonotype was picked up many times. The V call is TRBV14, the J call TRBJ2-1; the D is unclear. The V gene lost 3 bases and the J gene lost 0 bases, with 6 bases spanning the gap. CDR1 is SGHDN and CDR2 is FVKESK in the germline V gene. There are 14 residues in the CDR3. The CDR3 DNA sequence: TGTGCCAGCAGCCAGTCGAGCTCCTACAATGAGCAGTTCTTC. Translating gives CASSQSSSYNEQFF.

In its sample, this clonotype was seen a few times. This chain uses TRBV20-1 with TRBJ1-3; D is unresolved. Trimming pared 5 bases from V and 0 bases from J, leaving 11 bases between. Germline V CDR1 and CDR2: DFQATT, SNEGSKA (reference sequence). The CDR3 spans 14 residues. The CDR3 loop is CSAVDVLSGNTIYF. As DNA, the CDR3 is TGCAGTGCTGTTGACGTACTCTCTGGAAACACCATATATTTT.

This CDR3 reads CASSLVGIATNEKLFF. The CDR3 DNA reads TGTGCCAGCAGCTTGGTGGGAATAGCAACTAATGAAAAACTGTTTTTT. V is TRBV5-6 and J is TRBJ1-4; D not certain. With 0 bases removed from V and 0 bases from J, the gap between germline ends came to 9 bases. The CDR3 is 16 amino acids. From germline, CDR1 is SGHDT and CDR2 YYEEEE.

J is TRBJ1-5 and V is TRBV19, with D perhaps TRBD1 (5 bases). The CDR3 contains 16 residues. Trimming removed 4 bases at V and 7 bases at J, with 20 bases between. Germline V lookup: CDR1 LNHDA, CDR2 SQIVND (reference sequence). The CDR3 spells CASSKVPGPLPQPQHF. For the CDR3, the DNA is TGTGCCAGTAGTAAAGTCCCGGGACCCTTACCGCAGCCCCAGCATTTT.

The chain links TRBV3-1 to TRBJ2-7; D may be TRBD2 (6 bases). CDR1 and CDR2 (germline): LGHDT, YNNKEL (reference sequence). The CDR3 is 14 residues long. V gave up 1 base and J gave up 5 bases, with 12 bases separating them. The CDR3 DNA sequence: TGTGCCAGCAGCCAAGGACTAGTCGCAAACGAGCAGTACTTC. Translating gives CASSQGLVANEQYF.

The chain has TRBV6-1 and TRBJ2-1, with 7 nucleotides matching TRBD2. The junction had 3 bases not matched to a gene; V was cut back by 7 bases and J by 0 bases. CDR3 length equals 14 residues. Per the germline V gene, CDR1 is MNHNS and CDR2 is SASEGT. The CDR3 DNA reads TGTGCCAGCACACTAGCGAGCTCCTACAATGAGCAGTTCTTC. This codes for CASTLASSYNEQFF.

This clonotype was seen only a few times. The rearrangement joins TRBV5-1 to TRBJ2-3, with D possibly matching TRBD2 (6 bases). This CDR3 is 16 amino acids long. V was trimmed by 0 bases and J by 1 base, leaving 12 bases between them. Germline loops: CDR1 SGHRS, CDR2 YFSETQ. The CDR3 nucleotides read TGCGCCAGCAGCTTGGAAGGGCTAGCGCGCACAGATACGCAGTATTTT. This sequence encodes CASSLEGLARTDTQYF.

This chain uses TRBV29-1 with TRBJ1-4, with D possibly TRBD1 on 5 matching bases. This CDR3 is 13 amino acids long. V lost 6 bases and J 0 bases, leaving 8 bases between the germline ends. The V gene's germline CDR1 is SQVTM and CDR2 ANQGSEA. In nucleotides, the CDR3 is TGCAGCGTGGGGCACGCAACTAATGAAAAACTGTTTTTT. Amino acids: CSVGHATNEKLFF.

This sequence joins TRBV2 and TRBJ1-5; D is unresolved. The CDR3 contains 11 residues. CDR1 is SNHLY, CDR2 FYNNEI, per germline. V lost 8 bases to trimming and J lost 8 bases, with 10 bases between them. CDR3 sequence: CASGTVKPQHF. The CDR3, as DNA: TGTGCCAGCGGAACGGTGAAGCCCCAGCATTTT. Combining the CDR3 with reference TRBV2 and TRBJ1-5 gives the whole variable domain EPEVTQTPSHQVTQMGQEVILRCVPISNHLYFYWYRQILGQKVEFLVSFYNNEISEKSEIFDDQFSVERPDGSNFTLKIRSTKLEDSAMYFCASGTVKPQHFGDGTRLSIL.

The chain is built from TRBV5-1 and TRBJ2-1, with TRBD1 identical over 9 bases. The CDR3 spans 17 residues. The germline V gene encodes CDR1 SGHRS and CDR2 YFSETQ. Trimming removed 4 bases from V and 0 bases from J; junction bases left unmatched: 8. CDR3 protein: CASSETGTGSSYNEQFF. CDR3 nucleotides: TGCGCCAGCAGCGAAACCGGGACAGGGAGCTCCTACAATGAGCAGTTCTTC.

This clonotype was found many times. V and J are TRBV18 and TRBJ2-2; D call uncertain. V lost 3 bases to trimming and J lost 3 bases, with 11 bases between them. CDR3 length equals 15 residues. Germline assignment: CDR1 KGHSH and CDR2 LQKENI. The CDR3 bases are TGTGCCAGCTCACCCCTGACTTTGGACACCGGGGAGCTGTTTTTT. This sequence encodes CASSPLTLDTGELFF.

The genes are TRBV30 and TRBJ1-5; D may be TRBD1 (6 bases). V was pared by 0 bases and J by 7 bases, with 13 bases between. Germline V lookup: CDR1 GTSNPN, CDR2 SVGIG (reference sequence). CDR3 length: 14 amino acids. The CDR3: CAWSVRTGRQPQHF. DNA for the CDR3: TGTGCCTGGAGTGTAAGAACAGGGAGGCAGCCCCAGCATTTT.

The rearrangement uses TRBV7-2 and TRBJ2-1; D is possibly TRBD2 (7 bases). V gave up 3 bases and J gave up 6 bases, with 18 bases separating them. CDR1 and CDR2 from the germline V gene are SGHTA and FQGNSA. The CDR3 has 16 residues. CDR3 protein: CASSFLPEGGGNEQFF. CDR3 nucleotides: TGTGCCAGCAGCTTCCTCCCCGAGGGAGGGGGCAATGAGCAGTTCTTC.

The genes are TRBV12-3 or TRBV12-4 and TRBJ2-7; D is undetermined. The CDR3 runs to 13 residues. V lost 3 bases to trimming and J lost 3 bases, with 9 bases between them. The chain's CDR3 is CASSFGQLYEQYF. For the CDR3, the DNA is TGTGCCAGCAGTTTTGGGCAGCTCTACGAGCAGTACTTC.

The rearrangement joins TRBV5-1 to TRBJ2-5; D might be TRBD2 (6 bases). Germline V gene data show CDR1 as SGHRS and CDR2 as YFSETQ. Trimming cost V 1 base and J 5 bases, with 12 bases left between them. This CDR3 is 14 amino acids long. The chain's CDR3 is CASSLTAGGETQYF. The CDR3 bases are TGCGCCAGCAGCTTGACAGCGGGTGGGGAGACCCAGTACTTC. The entire variable domain, with the rest obtained from reference TRBV5-1 and TRBJ2-5, is as follows: KAGVTQTPRYLIKTRGQQVTLSCSPISGHRSVSWYQQTPGQGLQFLFEYFSETQRNKGNFPGRFSGRQFSNSRSEMNVSTLELGDSALYLCASSLTAGGETQYFGPGTRLLVL.

Only a few counts were recorded for this clonotype. This sequence joins TRBV2 and TRBJ2-2; 8 bases are shared with TRBD1. V gave up 6 bases and J gave up 5 bases; unmatched junction bases: 5. Per germline, CDR1 SNHLY and CDR2 FYNNEI. The CDR3 runs 14 residues. The CDR3 region has the DNA TGTGCCAGCAGCGACAGGGGATGGACCGGGGAGCTGTTTTTT. Its translation: CASSDRGWTGELFF.

This clonotype was picked up a small number of times. V usage is TRBV5-1 and J usage is TRBJ2-1; TRBD1 matches 10 bases. This CDR3 is built from 18 residues. Germline V CDR1 and CDR2: SGHRS, YFSETQ. After removal of 5 bases from V and 0 bases from J, the junction contained 11 bases not matched to a gene. The CDR3 DNA is TGCGCCAGCAGAGACAGGGGGCTGAGTAGCGGCTCCTACAATGAGCAGTTCTTC. This encodes CASRDRGLSSGSYNEQFF.

The sample holds a few counts of this clonotype. The CDR3 region is CASRLGGSTDTQYF. The CDR3 DNA reads as TGTGCCAGCCGGTTGGGGGGAAGCACAGATACGCAGTATTTT. The chain carries TRBV7-9 and TRBJ2-3; possibly TRBD2 for D (6 bases). Germline V gene data show CDR1 as SEHNR and CDR2 as FQNEAQ (reference sequence). V was cut by 8 bases and J by 0 bases, with 12 bases left in between. CDR3 length: 14 amino acids. The variable domain in full, completed from reference TRBV7-9 and TRBJ2-3, reads DTGVSQNPRHKITKRGQNVTFRCDPISEHNRLYWYRQTLGQGPEFLTYFQNEAQLEKSRLLSDRFSAERPKGSFSTLEIQRTEQGDSAMYLCASRLGGSTDTQYFGPGTRLTVL.

V and J are TRBV15 and TRBJ1-2; 8 bases line up with TRBD1. CDR1 is LNHNV, CDR2 YYDKDF, per germline (reference sequence). V was pared by 6 bases and J by 6 bases, with 9 bases of the junction left unmatched. The CDR3 runs 14 residues. The CDR3 DNA follows: TGTGCCACCAGGGGGACAGGTCTTGGCGATGGCTACACCTTC. Protein: CATRGTGLGDGYTF.

The chain couples TRBV6-1 to TRBJ1-1; TRBD1 aligns across 10 bases. The CDR3 runs 16 residues. In germline, CDR1 is MNHNS, CDR2 SASEGT. The junction had 13 bases not matched to a gene; V was cut back by 6 bases and J by 6 bases. CDR3 sequence: CASSGDRGSFPAEAFF. CDR3 nucleotides: TGTGCCAGCAGCGGGGACAGGGGTTCCTTCCCCGCTGAAGCTTTCTTT.